This is a list of T cell receptor beta chains from one sample in a study of blood T cell repertoires in COVID-19. Clones were sequenced by immunoSEQ multiplex PCR, and TCRdb holds only the in-frame ones, with some missing. The top ten hold about 4.4% of the sample, which has more than 200,000 clones, around 82% seen once. Sequenced: peripheral blood. The receptors here all came from a man aged 50 to 60 with active or convalescent COVID-19. The conserved cysteine and the conserved F or W are not part of the CDR3 here. The order of the fields is V gene, clone size, J gene, CDR3 protein. Only some rows state a clone size, as once, few, many or a class for expanded clones.

TRBV19	many	TRBJ1-5	ASSMRQGGQPQH
TRBV6-1	once	TRBJ1-2	ASSEAGRAYGYT
TRBV24-1	NA	TRBJ2-1	ATSDSGRGALRSHNEQF
TRBV19	NA	TRBJ2-1	ASSTPGQVGDNEQF
TRBV6-5	once	TRBJ1-2	ASSIGQGGYT
TRBV19	NA	TRBJ2-2	ASSTTANTGELF
TRBV28	NA	TRBJ1-4	ASSLPNRAYNEKLF
TRBV5-4	once	TRBJ2-3	ASSLAAGGPGDTQY
TRBV5-1	NA	TRBJ2-7	ASSPGGSFPNHEQY
TRBV3-1/TRBV3-2	NA	TRBJ2-7	ASSPRDRVPYEQY